These 31 T cell receptor beta chains were all obtained from the same sample, sequenced in a study of T cell responses to AZD1222 COVID-19 vaccine (dated by TCRdb to the early 2020s). The method behind the library was the immunoSEQ multiplex PCR assay. Held by TCRdb, this immuneACCESS table contains in-frame sequences only and omits some clones. Under half of the omission traces to an unresolved V gene where checked; the cause of the rest is unknown. The sample table records more than 150,000 clones; roughly 91% of these occur just once. The ten largest account for more than 25% of the sample. Reading the label with the study, this specimen's time point is: about 28 days (+/-7) after the second vaccine dose. The specimen was peripheral blood, collected 28 days after the second AZD1222 dose. These receptors were taken from an adult who received the AZD1222 COVID-19 vaccine.

J is TRBJ1-1 and V is TRBV5-1; possibly TRBD1 for D (6 bases). Deletions cut 4 bases from V and 4 bases from J, with 11 bases between. There are 13 residues in the CDR3. Germline loops: CDR1 SGHRS, CDR2 YFSETQ. CDR3 sequence: CASSVQGPTEAFF. DNA for the CDR3: TGCGCCAGCAGCGTACAGGGACCCACTGAAGCTTTCTTT.

The chain combines TRBV4-2 with TRBJ2-5; tentative D call: TRBD1 (6 bases). CDR3 size: 13 residues. The V end lost 4 bases, the J end lost 5 bases, and 11 bases lay between the germline ends. The germline V gene encodes CDR1 LGHNA and CDR2 YNFKEQ. The CDR3 nucleotides read TGTGCCAGCAGCCGGACAGAGGGGGAGACCCAGTACTTC. This encodes CASSRTEGETQYF.

The CDR3 loop is CASSPRGTANAQYF. The CDR3 nucleotides read TGTGCCAGCAGCCCTAGGGGGACAGCCAACGCGCAGTACTTC. The chain joins TRBV7-2 to TRBJ2-7; 7 positions agree with TRBD1. CDR3 size: 14 residues. Per germline, CDR1 SGHTA and CDR2 FQGNSA. The J segment lost 9 bases and the V segment lost 5 bases, leaving 13 bases of the junction unmatched.

The chain recombines TRBV2 with TRBJ2-5; D may be TRBD2 (5 bases). Germline values: CDR1 SNHLY, CDR2 FYNNEI. V was shortened by 0 bases and J by 4 bases, with 9 bases between the two germline ends. This CDR3 has 14 residues. CDR3 in amino acids: CASSEAPRGETQYF. CDR3 DNA: TGTGCCAGCAGTGAAGCCCCCCGGGGAGAGACCCAGTACTTC.

The rearrangement uses TRBV19 and TRBJ1-4; 10 bases fit TRBD1. CDR1 and CDR2 (germline): LNHDA, SQIVND (reference sequence). The CDR3 loop spans 20 amino acids. With 6 bases clipped from V and 0 bases from J, the junction kept 16 bases outside the gene matches. As DNA, the CDR3 is TGTGCCAGTAGACGTAATGCCGGGACAGGGGCGACGACAACTAATGAAAAACTGTTTTTT. Translating it yields CASRRNAGTGATTTNEKLFF.

This clone was observed at least ten times. The V gene is TRBV11-2, the J gene TRBJ2-7; a possible D gene is TRBD2 (6 bases). This CDR3 region has 13 residues. The V end lost 5 bases, the J end lost 4 bases, and 12 bases lay between the germline ends. Germline V lookup: CDR1 SGHAT, CDR2 FQNNGV. The CDR3 spells CASSTGLPYEQYF. The CDR3 nucleotides read TGTGCCAGCAGCACCGGACTACCATACGAGCAGTACTTC. Combining the CDR3 with reference TRBV11-2 and TRBJ2-7 gives the whole variable domain EAGVAQSPRYKIIEKRQSVAFWCNPISGHATLYWYQQILGQGPKLLIQFQNNGVVDDSQLPKDRFSAERLKGVDSTLKIQPAKLEDSAVYLCASSTGLPYEQYFGPGTRLTVT.

The DNA of the CDR3 is TGTGCCAGCACCTTGGGGAGCTCTTTTGCGGGCGATGAGCAGTTCTTC. This translates into CASTLGSSFAGDEQFF. The genes are TRBV7-2 and TRBJ2-1, with D possibly matching TRBD2 (5 bases). Between the trimmed V and J ends, which lost 7 bases and 8 bases, there was a span of 24 bases. CDR1 and CDR2 from the germline V gene are SGHTA and FQGNSA. CDR3 length: 16 residues.

This clone was detected only once. The chain has TRBV7-9 and TRBJ2-2; D call uncertain. V lost 1 base and J 4 bases, leaving 10 bases between the germline ends. Germline V gene lookup returns CDR1 SEHNR and CDR2 FQNEAQ (reference sequence). This CDR3 has 15 amino acids. DNA of the CDR3: TGTGCCAGCAGCTTAGGCCCCCGAGGCACCGGGGAGCTGTTTTTT. Translated: CASSLGPRGTGELFF.

The J gene is TRBJ2-7, the V gene TRBV5-1, with 11 bases lining up with TRBD1. The germline V gene has CDR1 SGHRS and CDR2 YFSETQ. Germline trimming cut 4 bases from V and 2 bases from J; bases unmatched to any gene: 2. This CDR3 comprises 14 residues. In nucleotides, the CDR3 is TGCGCCAGCAGCCCGGGACAGGGGGCCTACGAGCAGTACTTC. Protein product: CASSPGQGAYEQYF.

The CDR3 region has the DNA TGTGCCAGCAGCCCGTTAGCGGGGGACACCGGGGAGCTGTTTTTT. Translation gives CASSPLAGDTGELFF. J is TRBJ2-2 and V is TRBV9; 9 bases fit TRBD2. Trimming at V came to 4 bases and at J to 3 bases, leaving 4 bases not matched to a gene. The CDR3 totals 15 residues. CDR1 and CDR2 from the germline V gene are SGDLS and YYNGEE.

The chain combines TRBV19 with TRBJ1-3, with D perhaps TRBD1 (5 bases). Trimming left V 6 bases short and J 0 bases short, with 9 bases between. The CDR3 has 14 amino acids. Germline CDR1 LNHDA, CDR2 SQIVND (reference sequence). The CDR3 loop is CASSDSGSGNTIYF. CDR3 DNA: TGTGCCAGTAGCGACAGCGGCTCTGGAAACACCATATATTTT.

This rearrangement joins TRBV19 to TRBJ2-5; 9 bases are a match to TRBD2. Germline-derived CDR1 and CDR2 are LNHDA and SQIVND (reference sequence). This CDR3 spans 16 amino acids. Losses at the gene ends were 3 bases for V and 5 bases for J; bases not matched to a gene: 10. The CDR3 loop reads CASSIQGLAGRETQYF. DNA of the CDR3: TGTGCCAGTAGTATCCAAGGCCTAGCGGGAAGGGAGACCCAGTACTTC.

This chain links TRBV5-4 with TRBJ2-2; TRBD2 agrees at 10 bases. Per the germline V gene, CDR1 is SGHNT and CDR2 is YYREEE (reference sequence). CDR3 length: 17 residues. Germline trimming cut 3 bases from V and 5 bases from J; bases unmatched to any gene: 10. Here the CDR3 DNA reads TGTGCCAGCAGCTCGGACCCCGGACTAGCGGAAACCGGGGAGCTGTTTTTT. Translated: CASSSDPGLAETGELFF.

The rearrangement links TRBV9 to TRBJ1-2; TRBD1 is a possible D gene (5 bases). The CDR3 runs to 14 residues. Trimming removed 0 bases from V and 4 bases from J, with 10 bases in between. Germline CDR1 is SGDLS and CDR2 is YYNGEE. CDR3 DNA: TGTGCCAGCAGCGTAGGGGACGGCGGCTATGGCTACACCTTC. Its translation is CASSVGDGGYGYTF. The full variable domain, in which reference TRBV9 and TRBJ1-2 provide the parts outside the CDR3, is DSGVTQTPKHLITATGQRVTLRCSPRSGDLSVYWYQQSLDQGLQFLIQYYNGEERAKGNILERFSAQQFPDLHSELNLSSLELGDSALYFCASSVGDGGYGYTFGSGTRLTVV.

The J gene is TRBJ2-5, the V gene TRBV10-1; 10 bases fit TRBD2. The CDR3 runs to 14 residues. Germline CDR1 and CDR2: WNHNN and SYGVQD (reference sequence). With V trimmed by 6 bases and J by 3 bases, 4 bases remained unmatched. This chain's CDR3 is CASRPLAGEETQYF. CDR3 sequence (DNA): TGCGCCAGCAGGCCGCTAGCGGGAGAAGAGACCCAGTACTTC.

The chain uses TRBV19 and TRBJ1-4; D call uncertain. Germline CDR1 is LNHDA and CDR2 is SQIVND (reference sequence). Deletions cut 6 bases from V and 2 bases from J, with 10 bases between. CDR3 length equals 14 residues. CDR3 DNA: TGTGCCAGTAGGTGGAGTGGCACTAATGAAAAACTGTTTTTT. It is translated as CASRWSGTNEKLFF. Looking up the rest from reference TRBV19 and TRBJ1-4 gives the full variable domain: DGGITQSPKYLFRKEGQNVTLSCEQNLNHDAMYWYRQDPGQGLRLIYYSQIVNDFQKGDIAEGYSVSREKKESFPLTVTSAQKNPTAFYLCASRWSGTNEKLFFGSGTQLSVL.

This chain connects TRBV10-3 to TRBJ1-1; D is unclear. The V gene's germline CDR1 is ENHRY and CDR2 SYGVKD. Trimming shortened V by 5 bases and J by 1 base, and 11 bases separated the two germline ends. The CDR3 contains 14 residues. CDR3 loop: CAISNTLGNTEAFF. The CDR3 coding sequence is TGTGCCATCAGTAATACTCTAGGGAACACTGAAGCTTTCTTT.

This chain joins TRBV18 and TRBJ2-1; D is possibly TRBD1 (7 bases). The CDR3 loop spans 15 amino acids. The germline CDR1 and CDR2 sequences are KGHSH and LQKENI. Trimming removed 5 bases from V and 3 bases from J, with 14 bases in between. The CDR3 sequence: CASSSRQGGYNEQFF. CDR3 bases: TGTGCCAGCTCATCAAGACAGGGAGGCTACAATGAGCAGTTCTTC.

This sequence joins TRBV27 and TRBJ1-5, with 8 bases aligning to TRBD1. The CDR3 covers 16 residues. Germline trimming cut 2 bases from V and 4 bases from J; bases unmatched to any gene: 7. CDR1 MNHEY and CDR2 SMNVEV come from the germline V gene (reference sequence). CDR3 sequence reads: CASSLLGTGRNQPQHF. The CDR3 DNA reads TGTGCCAGCAGTTTACTAGGGACAGGTCGGAATCAGCCCCAGCATTTT.

This clone was recorded only once. CDR3 residues: CASSPVTDGYTF. The CDR3, as DNA: TGTGCCAGCAGCCCCGTGACAGATGGCTACACCTTC. The chain employs TRBV7-2 and TRBJ1-2; D is possibly TRBD1 (5 bases). This CDR3 is 12 amino acids long. Germline V lookup: CDR1 SGHTA, CDR2 FQGNSA. Trimming removed 5 bases at V and 6 bases at J, with 10 bases between.

The table lists this clone with a few counts. The rearrangement joins TRBV18 to TRBJ2-7, with D perhaps TRBD2 (6 bases). Trimming pared 0 bases from V and 2 bases from J, leaving 8 bases between. This CDR3 region has 14 residues. The germline V gene has CDR1 KGHSH and CDR2 LQKENI. CDR3 in DNA: TGTGCCAGCTCACCACCGGGACTGACCTACGAGCAGTACTTC. It translates to CASSPPGLTYEQYF.

CDR3 in amino acids: CASSPSSGTNTGELFF. CDR3 sequence (DNA): TGTGCCAGCAGCCCCTCTAGCGGGACGAACACCGGGGAGCTGTTTTTT. The chain employs TRBV3-1 (or the pseudogene TRBV3-2) and TRBJ2-2; 9 bases align to TRBD2. This CDR3 is 16 amino acids long. V was clipped by 4 bases and J by 0 bases; unmatched bases: 3. Germline V gives CDR1 LGHDT, CDR2 YNNKEL (reference sequence).

The V and J genes are TRBV18 and TRBJ2-7, with TRBD1 matching 9 bases. The length of the CDR3 is 15 residues. Germline CDR1 reads KGHSH; CDR2 reads LQKENI. With 1 base clipped from V and 4 bases from J, the junction kept 5 bases outside the gene matches. Written as DNA, the CDR3 is TGTGCCAGCTCACCACTAGGACAGGGGATTTACGAGCAGTACTTC. It codes for CASSPLGQGIYEQYF. Drawing the rest from reference TRBV18 and TRBJ2-7, the complete variable domain is NAGVMQNPRHLVRRRGQEARLRCSPMKGHSHVYWYRQLPEEGLKFMVYLQKENIIDESGMPKERFSAEFPKEGPSILRIQQVVRGDSAAYFCASSPLGQGIYEQYFGPGTRLTVT.

The rearrangement uses TRBV6-2 or TRBV6-3 and TRBJ2-7, with D unresolved. The CDR3 totals 11 residues. V was shortened by 6 bases and J by 4 bases, with 7 bases between the two germline ends. Germline V CDR1 and CDR2: MNHEY, SVGEGT. This CDR3 is CASSQQYEQYF. CDR3 bases: TGTGCCAGCAGCCAGCAGTACGAGCAGTACTTC.

A single count supports this clone. The chain couples TRBV28 to TRBJ1-4; tentatively, D is TRBD1 (6 bases). This CDR3 is built from 15 residues. The V end was cut by 5 bases, the J end by 5 bases, with 15 bases between. Germline CDR1 MDHEN, CDR2 SYDVKM. As DNA, the CDR3 is TGTGCCAGCAGTCCAACAGGGATTCCCAATGAAAAACTGTTTTTT. It translates to CASSPTGIPNEKLFF.

This chain connects TRBV5-1 to TRBJ2-7, with TRBD1 matching 8 bases. This CDR3 is 14 amino acids long. Germline V gives CDR1 SGHRS, CDR2 YFSETQ. Losses at the gene ends were 0 bases for V and 6 bases for J; bases not matched to a gene: 5. In DNA, the CDR3 is TGCGCCAGCAGCTTGGCCACAGGGGGATCCGAGCAGTACTTC. Amino acids: CASSLATGGSEQYF.

The chain couples TRBV27 to TRBJ2-3; TRBD1 matches at 8 bases. Trimming took 2 bases from V and 6 from J; bases not matched to a gene: 4. The CDR3 spans 14 residues. Germline V gives CDR1 MNHEY, CDR2 SMNVEV (reference sequence). Written as DNA, the CDR3 is TGTGCCAGCAGTTTACGGACAGGGACGGATACGCAGTATTTT. It yields the protein CASSLRTGTDTQYF.

The chain joins TRBV28 to TRBJ2-7, with D maybe TRBD2 (5 bases). V lost 8 bases and J lost 0, with 17 bases in between. This CDR3 comprises 15 residues. Germline V lookup: CDR1 MDHEN, CDR2 SYDVKM. CDR3 sequence reads: CASLRGAAGSYEQYF. CDR3 DNA: TGTGCCAGCCTTCGGGGAGCCGCAGGCTCCTACGAGCAGTACTTC.

The chain uses TRBV5-4 and TRBJ1-4, with a tentative D call TRBD1 (6 bases). This CDR3 contains 15 residues. Per the germline V gene, CDR1 is SGHNT and CDR2 is YYREEE (reference sequence). With 3 bases removed from V and 5 bases from J, the gap between germline ends came to 14 bases. The CDR3 protein is CASSSQTGSNEKLFF. The CDR3 nucleotides are TGTGCCAGCAGCTCCCAGACAGGATCGAATGAAAAACTGTTTTTT.

This clone showed up just a few times. The rearrangement uses TRBV6-2 or TRBV6-3 and TRBJ1-1, with 8 bases that match TRBD1. Germline-derived CDR1 and CDR2 are MNHEY and SVGEGT. J gave up 5 bases and V 4 bases, and 6 bases lay outside the gene matches. CDR3 length equals 14 residues. CDR3 loop: CASSSQGASTEAFF. CDR3 DNA: TGTGCCAGCAGTTCCCAGGGGGCGTCTACTGAAGCTTTCTTT.

The chain couples TRBV6-2 or TRBV6-3 to TRBJ1-2; D remains unclear. Between the trimmed V and J ends, which lost 2 bases and 8 bases, there was a span of 12 bases. The germline CDR1 and CDR2 sequences are MNHEY and SVGEGT. This CDR3 has 13 amino acids. The CDR3 reads CASSYPDTRGYTF. CDR3 nucleotide sequence: TGTGCCAGCAGTTACCCCGATACTAGGGGCTACACCTTC.